Listed here are 32 T cell receptor beta chains from one sample, sequenced in a study of cytomegalovirus exposure and HLA in healthy donors. Vbeta (60) and Jbeta (13) primers were used in the PCR. Sequenced by immunoSEQ multiplex PCR; TCRdb stores in-frame clones only, minus some. Among around 180,000 clones listed, around 80% were seen once. The material sequenced was PBMCs. These receptors were obtained from a girl aged 2-15 years in good health and CMV-seropositive.

V and J are TRBV5-1 and TRBJ2-6, with D unclear. V lost 0 bases and J 0 bases, leaving 7 bases between the germline ends. CDR3 size: 16 residues. From germline, CDR1 is SGHRS and CDR2 YFSETQ. The CDR3 here is CASSLDLFSGANVLTF. Here the CDR3 DNA reads TGCGCCAGCAGCTTGGATCTGTTCTCTGGGGCCAACGTCCTGACTTTC.

The chain uses TRBV14 and TRBJ2-7, with a tentative D call TRBD1 (6 bases). Trimming left V 4 bases short and J 3 bases short, with 13 bases between. The length of the CDR3 is 14 residues. Germline V lookup: CDR1 SGHDN, CDR2 FVKESK. The CDR3 DNA reads TGTGCCAGCAGCCCGGACAGAATAGACTACGAGCAGTACTTC. Protein product: CASSPDRIDYEQYF.

The chain joins TRBV6-5 to TRBJ2-1; TRBD1 aligns across 7 bases. Germline-derived CDR1 and CDR2 are MNHEY and SVGAGI. J lost 0 bases, V lost 7 bases, and 6 bases had no gene match. CDR3 length equals 15 residues. CDR3 residues: CASKKGASSYNEQFF. CDR3 DNA sequence: TGTGCCAGCAAGAAGGGGGCGAGCTCCTACAATGAGCAGTTCTTC.

The V and J genes are TRBV5-1 and TRBJ2-7; D is unclear. V lost 0 bases and J 2 bases, leaving 9 bases between the germline ends. CDR3 length equals 14 residues. In germline, CDR1 is SGHRS, CDR2 YFSETQ. Here the CDR3 DNA reads TGCGCCAGCAGCTTGGGTGGGCAGACCTACGAGCAGTACTTC. Encoded protein: CASSLGGQTYEQYF.

The chain uses TRBV30 and TRBJ2-3; 8 bases match TRBD1. The CDR3 has 13 residues. The V gene's germline CDR1 is GTSNPN and CDR2 SVGIG (reference sequence). The junction had 4 bases not matched to a gene; V was cut back by 3 bases and J by 5 bases. The DNA for the CDR3 is TGTGCCTGGAGGGACAGGGTAAAAGATACGCAGTATTTT. Protein: CAWRDRVKDTQYF.

The gene calls are TRBV4-1 and TRBJ2-1; TRBD2 agrees at 9 bases. V lost 4 bases to trimming and J lost 7 bases; unmatched junction nucleotides: 11. The length of the CDR3 is 16 residues. Germline V gene data show CDR1 as MGHRA and CDR2 as YSYEKL. CDR3 sequence (DNA): TGCGCCAGCAGCCCCGTTTATAGCGGGAGATCAAATGAGCAGTTCTTC. Translated: CASSPVYSGRSNEQFF.

V is TRBV18 and J is TRBJ2-7; D is unresolved. Between the trimmed V and J ends, which lost 0 bases and 4 bases, there was a span of 10 bases. CDR1 KGHSH and CDR2 LQKENI come from the germline V gene. The CDR3 loop spans 14 amino acids. CDR3 loop: CASSPPGVRYEQYF. CDR3 nucleotides: TGTGCCAGCTCACCACCCGGAGTTCGGTACGAGCAGTACTTC.

In DNA, the CDR3 is TGTGCCTGGAGTGATCTAACTAATGAGCAGTTCTTC. This gives the protein CAWSDLTNEQFF. The V and J genes are TRBV30 and TRBJ2-1, with D uncertain. V lost 1 base and J 7 bases, leaving 8 bases between the germline ends. The CDR3 length is 12 residues. Germline V gives CDR1 GTSNPN, CDR2 SVGIG (reference sequence).

V gene TRBV5-5 combines with J gene TRBJ1-2, with 7 positions matching TRBD1. Germline CDR1 reads SGHKS; CDR2 reads YYEKEE (reference sequence). The CDR3 runs to 17 residues. Germline trimming cut 3 bases from V and 2 bases from J; bases unmatched to any gene: 13. CDR3 sequence reads: CASSSEPTGTTNYGYTF. The CDR3 bases are TGTGCCAGCAGCTCGGAGCCGACAGGGACCACAAACTATGGCTACACCTTC.

The genes are TRBV11-3 and TRBJ2-6, with 7 bases matching TRBD1. Germline values: CDR1 SGHNT, CDR2 YENEEA. J was trimmed by 2 bases and V by 1 base; bases with no gene match: 2. The CDR3 totals 16 residues. The CDR3 bases are TGTGCCAGCAGCTTAGCCCAGGGGGCTGGGGCCAACGTCCTGACTTTC. It translates to CASSLAQGAGANVLTF.

V usage is TRBV5-4 and J usage is TRBJ2-2, with 14 bases aligning to TRBD2. CDR3 size: 16 residues. The ends lost 4 bases at V and 5 bases at J; junction bases unmatched: 4. Germline CDR1 reads SGHNT; CDR2 reads YYREEE (reference sequence). The CDR3 DNA follows: TGTGCCAGCAGCACTGGGACTAGCGGGAGTACCGGGGAGCTGTTTTTT. This encodes CASSTGTSGSTGELFF.

The chain carries TRBV14 and TRBJ2-4; 7 bases map to TRBD2. V lost 3 bases and J lost 7; bases outside the gene matches: 6. The CDR3 consists of 14 residues. Per the germline V gene, CDR1 is SGHDN and CDR2 is FVKESK. In DNA form, the CDR3 reads TGTGCCAGCAGCCAGAGCGGGATTACGAACATTCAGTACTTC. Its protein is CASSQSGITNIQYF.

This clone came up once. This chain joins TRBV5-1 and TRBJ2-2; no definite D call. The V gene's germline CDR1 is SGHRS and CDR2 YFSETQ. Trimming cost V 5 bases and J 0 bases, with 5 bases left between them. The CDR3 spans 13 residues. CDR3 amino acids: CASRSTNTGELFF. The CDR3 coding sequence is TGCGCCAGCAGGAGTACGAACACCGGGGAGCTGTTTTTT.

The rearrangement joins TRBV7-9 to TRBJ2-3; no clear D gene. The germline V and J ends were trimmed by 6 bases and 2 bases, with 12 bases remaining between them. This CDR3 is 14 amino acids long. Germline V CDR1 and CDR2: SEHNR, FQNEAQ (reference sequence). Written as DNA, the CDR3 is TGTGCCAGCAGTGCCGGAGCGAACACAGATACGCAGTATTTT. It specifies CASSAGANTDTQYF.

This clone was seen just once. This chain uses TRBV2 with TRBJ2-1; D is ambiguous. The CDR3 totals 14 residues. Trimming took 4 bases from V and 6 from J, leaving 13 bases between them. In germline, CDR1 is SNHLY, CDR2 FYNNEI. CDR3 amino acids: CASSGYISPNEQFF. The CDR3 DNA sequence: TGTGCCAGCAGTGGGTACATATCCCCCAATGAGCAGTTCTTC.

The chain is built from TRBV27 and TRBJ2-1; 7 bases agree with TRBD2. Germline CDR1 reads MNHEY; CDR2 reads SMNVEV (reference sequence). Trimming removed 4 bases from V and 4 bases from J; junction bases left unmatched: 10. This CDR3 has 16 residues. The CDR3 loop is CASSSPRAGVYNEQFF. CDR3 in DNA: TGTGCCAGCAGTTCCCCCAGGGCGGGAGTTTACAATGAGCAGTTCTTC.

As regards this clone: The identical CDR3 is also encoded by other nucleotide sequences in the sample. This chain uses TRBV5-1 with TRBJ2-7, with D possibly being TRBD2 (6 bases). The CDR3 length is 14 residues. V lost 4 bases and J 0 bases, leaving 11 bases between the germline ends. Germline lookup yields CDR1 SGHRS and CDR2 YFSETQ. CDR3 sequence reads: CASSLSGLSYEQYF. The CDR3 DNA reads as TGCGCCAGCAGCCTAAGCGGGCTCTCCTACGAGCAGTACTTC.

The rearrangement joins TRBV2 to TRBJ2-7, with 12 bases identical to TRBD2. CDR1 is SNHLY, CDR2 FYNNEI, per germline. V was pared by 5 bases and J by 0 bases, with 8 bases of the junction left unmatched. This CDR3 has 17 residues. The CDR3 loop reads CASSSRTSGTGSYEQYF. The CDR3 DNA sequence: TGTGCCAGCAGTAGCCGGACTAGCGGGACTGGCTCCTACGAGCAGTACTTC.

The CDR3 protein is CASSQADRAEGYTF. DNA for the CDR3: TGCGCCAGCAGCCAAGCCGACAGGGCGGAAGGCTACACCTTC. V gene TRBV4-1 combines with J gene TRBJ1-2; 7 nucleotides align to TRBD1. The CDR3 spans 14 residues. In germline, CDR1 is MGHRA, CDR2 YSYEKL. V lost 1 base to trimming and J lost 8 bases; unmatched junction nucleotides: 7.

This clone was seen more than once but under ten times. The chain uses TRBV5-1 and TRBJ1-1, with TRBD1 identical over 9 bases. Losses at the gene ends were 4 bases for V and 6 bases for J; bases not matched to a gene: 19. Germline CDR1 SGHRS, CDR2 YFSETQ. CDR3 length equals 18 residues. The CDR3, as DNA: TGCGCCAGCAGCCAACAATGGACAACCGGGACAGGGCTGGCTGAAGCTTTCTTT. This sequence encodes CASSQQWTTGTGLAEAFF.

The V and J genes are TRBV19 and TRBJ1-5, with D uncertain. Germline V lookup: CDR1 LNHDA, CDR2 SQIVND (reference sequence). The CDR3 covers 13 residues. V dropped 6 bases and J dropped 6 bases, with 12 bases sitting between them. The CDR3 protein is CASRPGGSQPQHF. The CDR3 DNA reads TGTGCCAGTAGGCCAGGCGGGAGTCAGCCCCAGCATTTT.

The rearrangement uses TRBV10-2 and TRBJ2-4, with D uncertain. V lost 4 bases, J lost 0 bases, and 10 bases lay in between. The CDR3 loop spans 15 amino acids. Germline CDR1 WSHSY, CDR2 SAAADI. The DNA of the CDR3 is TGCGCCAGCAGTGGCCCCGAGGTAGCCAAAAACATTCAGTACTTC. Protein product: CASSGPEVAKNIQYF.

The gene calls are TRBV7-8 and TRBJ2-1; 11 bases fit TRBD2. Germline V gene data show CDR1 as SGHVS and CDR2 as FQNEAQ. The CDR3 has 18 amino acids. Trimming removed 6 bases from V and 5 bases from J; junction bases left unmatched: 15. This CDR3 is CASSSKLSGREVDNEQFF. Here the CDR3 DNA reads TGTGCCAGCAGTTCTAAACTTAGCGGGAGGGAAGTTGACAATGAGCAGTTCTTC.

The chain is built from TRBV6-1 and TRBJ1-2; possible D gene TRBD1, 5 bases. V lost 2 bases to trimming and J lost 3 bases, with 10 bases between them. Germline loops: CDR1 MNHNS, CDR2 SASEGT. The CDR3 spans 14 residues. CDR3 residues: CASSEQGADYGYTF. The CDR3 region has the DNA TGTGCCAGCAGTGAACAGGGCGCGGACTATGGCTACACCTTC.

This chain links TRBV6-1 with TRBJ2-7, with TRBD1 matching over 9 bases. Trimming removed 8 bases from V and 7 bases from J; junction bases left unmatched: 12. The CDR3 covers 14 residues. Germline CDR1 MNHNS, CDR2 SASEGT. In DNA, the CDR3 is TGTGCCAGCGTGAGGGACAGGGAGAGCGAAGAGCAGTACTTC. Its protein is CASVRDRESEEQYF.

This clone was picked up one time. J is TRBJ2-1 and V is TRBV19; tentative D call: TRBD2 (7 bases). V lost 5 bases and J 2 bases, leaving 13 bases between the germline ends. This CDR3 has 15 residues. The germline CDR1 and CDR2 sequences are LNHDA and SQIVND (reference sequence). CDR3 protein: CASSGGAHTYNEQFF. The CDR3 bases are TGTGCCAGTAGTGGGGGGGCACATACCTACAATGAGCAGTTCTTC.

The chain combines TRBV7-2 with TRBJ2-7; possible D gene TRBD1, 6 bases. The CDR3 extends over 15 amino acids. Germline lookup yields CDR1 SGHTA and CDR2 FQGNSA. Trimming took off 2 bases at V and 4 bases at J, with 15 bases between the two ends. CDR3 loop: CASSLFRTGKYEQYF. For the CDR3, the DNA is TGTGCCAGCAGCTTATTTCGTACAGGGAAGTACGAGCAGTACTTC.

The rearrangement joins TRBV5-1 to TRBJ2-7; perhaps TRBD1 as D (6 bases). Germline V gene data show CDR1 as SGHRS and CDR2 as YFSETQ. The CDR3 length is 15 residues. V lost 0 bases and J lost 0, with 10 bases in between. The DNA of the CDR3 is TGCGCCAGCAGCTTGGACAGGGCCCACTCCTACGAGCAGTACTTC. Translated, it gives CASSLDRAHSYEQYF.

The rearrangement links TRBV27 to TRBJ2-5; TRBD2 aligns across 8 bases. This CDR3 contains 17 residues. Germline V gives CDR1 MNHEY, CDR2 SMNVEV (reference sequence). Germline trimming cut 0 bases from V and 5 bases from J; bases unmatched to any gene: 11. CDR3: CASSLSSGSVHRETQYF. The DNA for the CDR3 is TGTGCCAGCAGTTTATCGAGCGGGAGCGTTCACCGGGAGACCCAGTACTTC.

The rearrangement joins TRBV29-1 to TRBJ2-5; TRBD1 agrees at 8 bases. CDR3 length: 14 amino acids. Unmatched junction bases numbered 7, after V lost 6 bases and J lost 1 base. Germline lookup yields CDR1 SQVTM and CDR2 ANQGSEA. This CDR3 reads CSVDPGTGQETQYF. CDR3 DNA sequence: TGCAGCGTGGACCCCGGGACAGGCCAAGAGACCCAGTACTTC. The full variable domain, its missing parts supplied by reference TRBV29-1 and TRBJ2-5, is SAVISQKPSRDICQRGTSLTIQCQVDSQVTMMFWYRQQPGQSLTLIATANQGSEATYESGFVIDKFPISRPNLTFSTLTVSNMSPEDSSIYLCSVDPGTGQETQYFGPGTRLLVL.

The rearrangement uses TRBV19 and TRBJ1-5; D not certain. The CDR3 length is 13 residues. The germline CDR1 and CDR2 sequences are LNHDA and SQIVND (reference sequence). Trimming removed 3 bases at V and 6 bases at J, with 9 bases between. The DNA for the CDR3 is TGTGCCAGTAGTATTGCGGGTCCTCAGCCCCAGCATTTT. Protein: CASSIAGPQPQHF.

The chain recombines TRBV28 with TRBJ1-2; 9 bases match TRBD1. Germline CDR1 MDHEN, CDR2 SYDVKM. V lost 2 bases and J lost 0; bases outside the gene matches: 4. This CDR3 has 16 amino acids. CDR3 sequence: CASSLVRDRANYGYTF. The CDR3, as DNA: TGTGCCAGCAGTTTAGTTCGGGACAGGGCTAACTATGGCTACACCTTC.